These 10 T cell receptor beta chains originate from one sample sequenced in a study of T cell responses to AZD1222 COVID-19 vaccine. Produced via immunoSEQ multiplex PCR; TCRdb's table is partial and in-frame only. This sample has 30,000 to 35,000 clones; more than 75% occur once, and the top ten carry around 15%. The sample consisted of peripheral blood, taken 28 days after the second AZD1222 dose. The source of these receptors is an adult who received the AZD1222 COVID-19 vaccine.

The CDR3 reads CASSSLADRANYGYTF. In DNA form, the CDR3 reads TGTGCCAGCAGCTCCTTGGCAGACAGAGCTAACTATGGCTACACCTTC. The V and J genes are TRBV7-2 and TRBJ1-2; D is possibly TRBD1 (5 bases). The CDR3 is made up of 16 amino acids. V gave up 4 bases and J gave up 0 bases, with 15 bases separating them. Germline CDR1 reads SGHTA; CDR2 reads FQGNSA.

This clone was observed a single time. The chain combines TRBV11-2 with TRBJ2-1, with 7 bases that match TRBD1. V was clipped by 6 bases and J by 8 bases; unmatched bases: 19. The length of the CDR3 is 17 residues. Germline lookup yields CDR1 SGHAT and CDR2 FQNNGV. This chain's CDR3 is CASRTYHETGSKYEQFF. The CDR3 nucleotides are TGTGCCAGCAGAACCTATCACGAGACAGGGTCTAAGTATGAGCAGTTCTTC.

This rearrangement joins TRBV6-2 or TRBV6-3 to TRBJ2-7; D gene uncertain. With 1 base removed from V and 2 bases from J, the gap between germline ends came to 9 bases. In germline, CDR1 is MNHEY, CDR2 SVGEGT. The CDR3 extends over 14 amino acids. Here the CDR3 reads CASSYYGRPYEQYF. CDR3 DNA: TGTGCCAGCAGTTACTACGGACGGCCCTACGAGCAGTACTTC.

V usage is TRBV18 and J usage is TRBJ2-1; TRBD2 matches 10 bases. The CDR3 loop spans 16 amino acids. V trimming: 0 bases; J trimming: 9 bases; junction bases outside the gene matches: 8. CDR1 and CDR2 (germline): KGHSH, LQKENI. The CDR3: CASSPPGSGGDREQFF. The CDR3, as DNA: TGTGCCAGCTCACCACCGGGCAGCGGGGGGGACCGTGAGCAGTTCTTC.

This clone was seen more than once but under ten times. Here the CDR3 reads CASSWGGNQPQHF. Here the CDR3 DNA reads TGTGCCAGCAGCTGGGGCGGTAATCAGCCCCAGCATTTT. The genes are TRBV7-9 and TRBJ1-5, with D tentatively TRBD1 (5 bases). The germline V gene has CDR1 SEHNR and CDR2 FQNEAQ (reference sequence). The V end was cut by 4 bases, the J end by 4 bases, with 8 bases between. The CDR3 has 13 amino acids.

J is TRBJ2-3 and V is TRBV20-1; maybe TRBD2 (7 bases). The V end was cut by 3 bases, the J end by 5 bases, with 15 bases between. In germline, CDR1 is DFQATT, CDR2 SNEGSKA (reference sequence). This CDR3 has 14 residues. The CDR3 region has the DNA TGCAGTGCTAGTAACGGGGGGCGGGGAGATACGCAGTATTTT. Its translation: CSASNGGRGDTQYF.

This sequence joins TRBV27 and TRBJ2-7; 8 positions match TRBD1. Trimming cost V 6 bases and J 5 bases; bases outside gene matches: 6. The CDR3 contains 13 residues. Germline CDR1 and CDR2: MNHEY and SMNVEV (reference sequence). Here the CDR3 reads CASRTTGVNEQYF. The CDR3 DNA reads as TGTGCCAGCAGAACGACAGGGGTCAACGAGCAGTACTTC.

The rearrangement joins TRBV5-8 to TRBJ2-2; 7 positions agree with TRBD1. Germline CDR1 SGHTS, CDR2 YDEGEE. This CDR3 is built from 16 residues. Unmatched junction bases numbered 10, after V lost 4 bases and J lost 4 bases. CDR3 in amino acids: CASSIGTAEGTGELFF. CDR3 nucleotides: TGTGCCAGCAGCATAGGGACAGCCGAGGGCACCGGGGAGCTGTTTTTT. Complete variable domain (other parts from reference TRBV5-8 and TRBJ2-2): EAGVTQSPTHLIKTRGQQATLRCSPISGHTSVYWYQQALGLGLQFLLWYDEGEERNRGNFPPRFSGRQFPNYSSELNVNALELEDSALYLCASSIGTAEGTGELFFGEGSRLTVL.

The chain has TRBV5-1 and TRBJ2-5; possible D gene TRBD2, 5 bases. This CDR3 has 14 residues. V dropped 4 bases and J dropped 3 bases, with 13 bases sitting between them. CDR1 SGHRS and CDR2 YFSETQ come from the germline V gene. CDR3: CASSPLGGEETQYF. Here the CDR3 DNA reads TGCGCCAGCAGCCCCCTAGGAGGCGAAGAGACCCAGTACTTC. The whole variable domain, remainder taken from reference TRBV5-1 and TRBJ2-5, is KAGVTQTPRYLIKTRGQQVTLSCSPISGHRSVSWYQQTPGQGLQFLFEYFSETQRNKGNFPGRFSGRQFSNSRSEMNVSTLELGDSALYLCASSPLGGEETQYFGPGTRLLVL.

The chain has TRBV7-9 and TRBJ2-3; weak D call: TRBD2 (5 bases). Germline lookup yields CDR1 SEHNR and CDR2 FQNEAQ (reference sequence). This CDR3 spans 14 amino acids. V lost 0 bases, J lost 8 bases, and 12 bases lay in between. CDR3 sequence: CASSLANSRGTQYF. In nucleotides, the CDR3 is TGTGCCAGCAGCTTAGCGAACTCCCGGGGTACGCAGTATTTT.